These 18 T cell receptor beta chains were sequenced from one sample in a study of T cell responses to AZD1222 COVID-19 vaccine. Measured with immunoSEQ multiplex PCR; TCRdb has only the in-frame clones, and not every one. The sample has some 60,000 clones; 65% to 80% are singletons. Here the sequenced sample was peripheral blood, taken 28 days after the second AZD1222 dose. The receptors here all came from an adult who received the AZD1222 COVID-19 vaccine.

The rearrangement uses TRBV23-1 and TRBJ1-1; unclear D gene. TRBV23-1 is reported as an ORF; its role is uncertain. The CDR3 extends over 14 amino acids. Trimming removed 3 bases at V and 1 base at J, with 9 bases between. CDR3: CASSHHRENTEAFF. The DNA of the CDR3 is TGCGCCAGCAGTCACCACCGGGAGAACACTGAAGCTTTCTTT.

The genes are TRBV3-1 (or the pseudogene TRBV3-2) and TRBJ2-3, with 7 bases matching TRBD2. The CDR3 loop spans 17 amino acids. Trimming cost V 0 bases and J 3 bases; bases outside gene matches: 9. Germline V gives CDR1 LGHDT, CDR2 YNNKEL (reference sequence). The CDR3 protein is CASSQEFGTRGTDTQYF. Here the CDR3 DNA reads TGTGCCAGCAGCCAAGAGTTCGGGACGCGGGGGACAGATACGCAGTATTTT.

This chain connects TRBV10-3 to TRBJ2-5; 7 bases align to TRBD2. The CDR3 spans 15 residues. Trimming removed 3 bases from V and 4 bases from J; junction bases left unmatched: 8. Germline V gene lookup returns CDR1 ENHRY and CDR2 SYGVKD. For the CDR3, the DNA is TGTGCCATCAGTGATACCGGCGGACTAGTAGAGACCCAGTACTTC. Encoded protein: CAISDTGGLVETQYF.

V usage is TRBV6-5 and J usage is TRBJ2-1; perhaps TRBD2 as D (6 bases). The CDR3 contains 15 residues. Germline V CDR1 and CDR2: MNHEY, SVGAGI. Trimming removed 6 bases at V and 0 bases at J, with 12 bases between. CDR3 residues: CASSRGVSSYNEQFF. The CDR3 nucleotides read TGTGCCAGCAGCCGCGGGGTTAGCTCCTACAATGAGCAGTTCTTC.

DNA of the CDR3: TGTGCCAGCAGTGTAGGGCGGGGAGGCACAGATACGCAGTATTTT. The encoded protein is CASSVGRGGTDTQYF. The V and J genes are TRBV2 and TRBJ2-3, with TRBD2 as a possible D gene (6 bases). Germline V gene sequence: CDR1 SNHLY, CDR2 FYNNEI. Deletions cut 4 bases from V and 1 base from J, with 12 bases between. The CDR3 extends over 15 amino acids.

The chain carries TRBV2 and TRBJ1-1; D is unclear. Germline V gene lookup returns CDR1 SNHLY and CDR2 FYNNEI. V was clipped by 11 bases and J by 1 base, with 11 bases between them. The CDR3 contains 12 residues. The CDR3 here is CALRSANTEAFF. CDR3 DNA sequence: TGTGCCCTCAGGTCGGCGAACACTGAAGCTTTCTTT. Drawing the rest from reference TRBV2 and TRBJ1-1, the complete variable domain is EPEVTQTPSHQVTQMGQEVILRCVPISNHLYFYWYRQILGQKVEFLVSFYNNEISEKSEIFDDQFSVERPDGSNFTLKIRSTKLEDSAMYFCALRSANTEAFFGQGTRLTVV.

V gene TRBV7-9 combines with J gene TRBJ2-1, with D uncertain. Per germline, CDR1 SEHNR and CDR2 FQNEAQ (reference sequence). The CDR3 extends over 17 amino acids. With 5 bases removed from V and 6 bases from J, the gap between germline ends came to 23 bases. CDR3 sequence (DNA): TGTGCCAGCAGCCCACCGTATAGACTTTCCGTCTCCAATGAGCAGTTCTTC. Protein: CASSPPYRLSVSNEQFF.

CDR3 DNA sequence: TGTGCCATCAGTGACGGGGTTGGAGGAAACACCATATATTTT. It translates to CAISDGVGGNTIYF. The V gene is TRBV10-3, the J gene TRBJ1-3; D unresolved. Germline V CDR1 and CDR2: ENHRY, SYGVKD. The CDR3 is made up of 14 amino acids. V lost 3 bases and J 4 bases, leaving 10 bases between the germline ends.

This clone turned up a few times. CDR3 nucleotide sequence: TGCGCCAGCAGCCAAGATCGTAGGGGCAATCAGCCCCAGCATTTT. Residues: CASSQDRRGNQPQHF. V gene TRBV4-3 combines with J gene TRBJ1-5; D is ambiguous. CDR1 and CDR2 (germline): LGHNA, YSLEER. The CDR3 covers 15 residues. The V and J ends lost 0 bases and 2 bases respectively, with 8 bases between them.

This chain uses TRBV28 with TRBJ1-2, with 8 bases that match TRBD1. The CDR3 has 14 residues. CDR1 MDHEN and CDR2 SYDVKM come from the germline V gene. The V segment lost 3 bases and the J segment 4 bases; nucleotides outside the gene matches: 4. CDR3 bases: TGTGCCAGCAGTTTCCGGACAGGGCCCTATGGCTACACCTTC. Its translation is CASSFRTGPYGYTF.

The J gene is TRBJ1-1, the V gene TRBV4-2; 10 nucleotides agree with TRBD1. Losses at the gene ends were 2 bases for V and 3 bases for J; bases not matched to a gene: 3. Germline V CDR1 and CDR2: LGHNA, YNFKEQ. The CDR3 totals 15 residues. CDR3 sequence (DNA): TGTGCCAGCAGCCAAACCGGGACAGGGGACACTGAAGCTTTCTTT. Amino acid sequence: CASSQTGTGDTEAFF.

The chain couples TRBV6-4 to TRBJ2-3, with 9 positions matching TRBD1. V shed 8 bases and J 6 bases; nucleotides not matched to a gene: 6. This CDR3 has 13 residues. Germline V CDR1 and CDR2: MRHNA, SNTAGT. Here the CDR3 DNA reads TGTGCCAGCGGACAGGGGCGTTTTGATACGCAGTATTTT. Residues: CASGQGRFDTQYF.

This chain connects TRBV6-1 to TRBJ2-7; D not certain. Trimming shortened V by 3 bases and J by 3 bases, and 15 bases separated the two germline ends. The germline V gene has CDR1 MNHNS and CDR2 SASEGT. The CDR3 covers 15 residues. The CDR3 sequence: CASSDKATSGYEQYF. The CDR3 nucleotides are TGTGCCAGCAGTGATAAGGCCACTTCAGGCTACGAGCAGTACTTC.

This chain connects TRBV6-2 or TRBV6-3 to TRBJ1-1, with no clear D. Germline lookup yields CDR1 MNHEY and CDR2 SVGEGT. V was trimmed by 2 bases and J by 4 bases, leaving 8 bases between them. There are 13 residues in the CDR3. The CDR3: CASSYRVSTEAFF. The CDR3 nucleotides read TGTGCCAGCAGTTACAGGGTCTCCACTGAAGCTTTCTTT.

The rearrangement joins TRBV5-1 to TRBJ1-3; D unresolved. This CDR3 region has 14 residues. With 4 bases removed from V and 0 bases from J, the gap between germline ends came to 8 bases. Germline CDR1 reads SGHRS; CDR2 reads YFSETQ. CDR3 coding DNA: TGCGCCAGCAGCGACCGCCTCTCTGGAAACACCATATATTTT. This codes for CASSDRLSGNTIYF.

The chain is built from TRBV15 and TRBJ2-3; 7 bases align to TRBD2. The CDR3 runs to 17 residues. Trimming at V came to 0 bases and at J to 6 bases, leaving 12 bases not matched to a gene. Germline values: CDR1 LNHNV, CDR2 YYDKDF (reference sequence). CDR3 coding DNA: TGTGCCACCAGCAGAGATCATCTCCCGGGGCGGGGGGATACGCAGTATTTT. Its protein product is CATSRDHLPGRGDTQYF.

The chain is built from TRBV4-3 and TRBJ1-1; D ambiguous. The CDR3 runs 14 residues. The V end lost 0 bases, the J end lost 7 bases, and 12 bases lay between the germline ends. Germline CDR1 LGHNA, CDR2 YSLEER. The CDR3 DNA follows: TGCGCCAGCAGCCAAGATAGGCGCGATATTGAAGCTTTCTTT. It encodes CASSQDRRDIEAFF.

The chain is built from TRBV4-2 and TRBJ2-3, with 13 bases identical to TRBD2. This CDR3 has 14 residues. Trimming cost V 4 bases and J 7 bases; bases outside gene matches: 2. The germline V gene encodes CDR1 LGHNA and CDR2 YNFKEQ. CDR3 protein: CASSRTSGGNTQYF. The CDR3 DNA reads TGTGCCAGCAGCCGGACTAGCGGGGGCAATACGCAGTATTTT.